The 23 T cell receptor beta chains listed next were all sequenced from one sample in a study of siplizumab effects on memory and regulatory T cells. The table came from immunoSEQ multiplex PCR; TCRdb's copy has only in-frame clones and leaves some out. The table records about 120,000 clones, roughly 95% of them present only once. The sample taken for sequencing was non-Treg CD4+ T cells sorted from blood. The receptors were sampled from a human donor in good health.

CDR3 coding DNA: TGTGCCTGGACCCCACAGTCCGGCTCACCCCTCCACTTT. Amino acids: CAWTPQSGSPLHF. This sequence joins TRBV30 and TRBJ1-6; D unresolved. The germline V gene has CDR1 GTSNPN and CDR2 SVGIG (reference sequence). V lost 4 bases, J lost 10 bases, and 14 bases lay in between. CDR3 length: 13 amino acids.

The chain carries TRBV9 and TRBJ2-7; D tentatively fits TRBD1 or TRBD2 (5 bases each). This CDR3 is built from 13 residues. Looked up from germline, CDR1 is SGDLS and CDR2 is YYNGEE. V gave up 6 bases and J gave up 1 base, with 11 bases separating them. The CDR3 region has the DNA TGTGCCAGCATCCGGGGACCTTCCTACGAGCAGTACTTC. Protein: CASIRGPSYEQYF.

The V call is TRBV18, the J call TRBJ1-1; D is unclear. The length of the CDR3 is 12 residues. CDR1 is KGHSH, CDR2 LQKENI, per germline. V gave up 0 bases and J gave up 11 bases, with 10 bases separating them. CDR3 in amino acids: CASSPPNREAFF. The CDR3 DNA is TGTGCCAGCTCACCACCGAATCGCGAGGCTTTCTTT.

V is TRBV5-6 and J is TRBJ2-1; tentative D call: TRBD1 (6 bases). Germline CDR1 and CDR2: SGHDT and YYEEEE. V dropped 1 base and J dropped 5 bases, with 16 bases sitting between them. This CDR3 is built from 16 residues. CDR3 residues: CASSLLYTGTNNEQFF. The CDR3 DNA reads TGTGCCAGCAGCTTGTTATATACAGGGACAAACAATGAGCAGTTCTTC. The variable domain in full, with the rest retrieved from reference TRBV5-6 and TRBJ2-1, is DAGVTQSPTHLIKTRGQQVTLRCSPKSGHDTVSWYQQALGQGPQFIFQYYEEEERQRGNFPDRFSGHQFPNYSSELNVNALLLGDSALYLCASSLLYTGTNNEQFFGPGTRLTVL.

The chain uses TRBV6-6 and TRBJ2-1; D unresolved. The V gene's germline CDR1 is MNHNY and CDR2 SVGAGI (reference sequence). Between the trimmed V and J ends, which lost 5 bases and 12 bases, there was a span of 23 bases. CDR3 size: 15 residues. The CDR3 spells CASSHNTKNYLTQFF. The CDR3 DNA follows: TGTGCCAGCAGTCATAATACGAAAAACTACCTGACGCAGTTCTTC.

The rearrangement joins TRBV7-2 to TRBJ1-1; 8 bases agree with TRBD1. The CDR3 loop spans 14 amino acids. CDR1 is SGHTA and CDR2 is FQGNSA in the germline V gene. The V segment lost 3 bases and the J segment 0 bases; nucleotides outside the gene matches: 0. The CDR3 DNA sequence: TGTGCCAGCAGCTTGACAGGGGTGAACACTGAAGCTTTCTTT. This sequence encodes CASSLTGVNTEAFF.

The chain is built from TRBV6-5 and TRBJ2-3; 7 bases line up with TRBD2. The CDR3 spans 14 residues. The J segment lost 4 bases and the V segment lost 5 bases, leaving 6 bases of the junction unmatched. The germline CDR1 and CDR2 sequences are MNHEY and SVGAGI. The CDR3 loop reads CASSALARADTQYF. The CDR3 coding sequence is TGTGCCAGCAGTGCACTAGCGAGGGCAGATACGCAGTATTTT.

The chain is built from TRBV7-3 and TRBJ1-2; no clear D. The CDR3 contains 17 residues. Trimming removed 5 bases from V and 2 bases from J, with 21 bases in between. CDR1 is SGHTA and CDR2 is FQGTGA in the germline V gene. CDR3 coding DNA: TGTGCCAGCAGCCCCGGGAGCCATGTCGCTGCCAACTATGGCTACACCTTC. Protein sequence: CASSPGSHVAANYGYTF.

The V gene is TRBV10-3, the J gene TRBJ1-1, with unresolved D. Germline CDR1 ENHRY, CDR2 SYGVKD. The V gene lost 0 bases and the J gene lost 1 base, with 6 bases spanning the gap. The CDR3 consists of 14 residues. The CDR3 nucleotides are TGTGCCATCAGTGAGTCAGGGAGGAACACTGAAGCTTTCTTT. This encodes CAISESGRNTEAFF.

The chain uses TRBV5-4 and TRBJ2-7; 7 bases fit TRBD1. CDR1 and CDR2 (germline): SGHNT, YYREEE (reference sequence). With V trimmed by 1 base and J by 0 bases, 4 bases remained unmatched. This CDR3 contains 15 residues. The CDR3 spells CASSLIDRVSYEQYF. For the CDR3, the DNA is TGTGCCAGCAGCTTGATAGACAGGGTCTCCTACGAGCAGTACTTC.

The chain has TRBV5-5 and TRBJ1-2; unclear D gene. This CDR3 has 15 residues. V shed 1 base and J shed 3 bases, with 13 bases lying between them. Germline V lookup: CDR1 SGHKS, CDR2 YYEKEE (reference sequence). CDR3 in amino acids: CASSLLSVHDYGYTF. CDR3 coding DNA: TGTGCCAGCAGCTTGCTTTCGGTCCACGACTATGGCTACACCTTC. Full variable domain (rest looked up from reference TRBV5-5 and TRBJ1-2): DAGVTQSPTHLIKTRGQQVTLRCSPISGHKSVSWYQQVLGQGPQFIFQYYEKEERGRGNFPDRFSARQFPNYSSELNVNALLLGDSALYLCASSLLSVHDYGYTFGSGTRLTVV.

The rearrangement links TRBV11-1 to TRBJ2-2; 9 positions agree with TRBD2. V lost 3 bases to trimming and J lost 7 bases; unmatched junction nucleotides: 6. The V gene's germline CDR1 is SGHAT and CDR2 FQDESV (reference sequence). The CDR3 sequence is 15 residues long. The CDR3: CASSLKSGGFGELFF. The CDR3 DNA sequence: TGTGCCAGCAGCTTGAAAAGCGGGGGGTTCGGGGAGCTGTTTTTT.

The rearrangement joins TRBV28 to TRBJ1-4; possible D gene TRBD1, 6 bases. V was clipped by 5 bases and J by 4 bases, with 14 bases between them. The CDR3 runs to 15 residues. Germline CDR1 MDHEN, CDR2 SYDVKM. Here the CDR3 DNA reads TGTGCCAGCAGTCTCCTGACAGGTTTTAATGAAAAACTGTTTTTT. Encoded protein: CASSLLTGFNEKLFF. Combining the CDR3 with reference TRBV28 and TRBJ1-4 gives the whole variable domain DVKVTQSSRYLVKRTGEKVFLECVQDMDHENMFWYRQDPGLGLRLIYFSYDVKMKEKGDIPEGYSVSREKKERFSLILESASTNQTSMYLCASSLLTGFNEKLFFGSGTQLSVL.

The chain links TRBV5-5 to TRBJ1-2; D gene uncertain. Germline assignment: CDR1 SGHKS and CDR2 YYEKEE (reference sequence). The V end was cut by 2 bases, the J end by 3 bases, with 14 bases between. The CDR3 runs 15 residues. In DNA, the CDR3 is TGTGCCAGCAGCTTTGAACAGACCCTCTACTATGGCTACACCTTC. It codes for CASSFEQTLYYGYTF.

This rearrangement joins TRBV4-3 to TRBJ1-3; TRBD1 matches at 7 bases. Unmatched junction bases numbered 4, after V lost 4 bases and J lost 4 bases. CDR3 length equals 14 residues. Germline V gene sequence: CDR1 LGHNA, CDR2 YSLEER. The CDR3 spells CASSPTTGGNTIYF. The DNA for the CDR3 is TGCGCCAGCAGCCCCACGACAGGGGGAAACACCATATATTTT.

V and J are TRBV7-2 and TRBJ1-2; D perhaps matches TRBD1 (6 bases). This CDR3 has 15 amino acids. Looked up from germline, CDR1 is SGHTA and CDR2 is FQGNSA. The germline V and J ends were trimmed by 5 bases and 5 bases, with 18 bases remaining between them. CDR3 sequence: CASSPNGQPLYGYTF. The CDR3 nucleotides read TGTGCCAGCAGCCCAAATGGACAGCCGTTATATGGCTACACCTTC.

This chain joins TRBV6-5 and TRBJ2-3; 7 bases are a match to TRBD1. The length of the CDR3 is 14 residues. Germline V gene sequence: CDR1 MNHEY, CDR2 SVGAGI. Trimming cost V 5 bases and J 5 bases; bases outside gene matches: 7. The CDR3 DNA reads TGTGCCAGCAGTAGACAGGGAATGAGAGATACGCAGTATTTT. Translating gives CASSRQGMRDTQYF.

This chain links TRBV13 with TRBJ2-3; D gene uncertain. Germline loops: CDR1 PRHDT, CDR2 FYEKMQ (reference sequence). V lost 0 bases, J lost 2 bases, and 9 bases lay in between. The CDR3 contains 15 residues. The CDR3 region is CASSLGLENTDTQYF. The CDR3, as DNA: TGTGCCAGCAGCTTAGGCCTTGAGAACACAGATACGCAGTATTTT.

The V gene is TRBV11-2, the J gene TRBJ2-7; 9 nucleotides align to TRBD1. Looked up from germline, CDR1 is SGHAT and CDR2 is FQNNGV. J gave up 5 bases and V 5 bases, and 7 bases lay outside the gene matches. This CDR3 has 14 residues. CDR3 loop: CASSPRGTGHEQYF. DNA of the CDR3: TGTGCCAGCAGCCCGAGGGGGACAGGGCACGAGCAGTACTTC.

In DNA, the CDR3 is TGCGCCAGCAGCTTGGGACACAAAGCAACTAATGAAAAACTGTTTTTT. It is translated as CASSLGHKATNEKLFF. The chain uses TRBV5-1 and TRBJ1-4; D not resolved. The CDR3 is 16 amino acids. Trimming shortened V by 0 bases and J by 0 bases, and 9 bases separated the two germline ends. Germline assignment: CDR1 SGHRS and CDR2 YFSETQ.

V and J are TRBV11-2 and TRBJ2-5; 7 nucleotides line up with TRBD1. Germline V gives CDR1 SGHAT, CDR2 FQNNGV. The CDR3 extends over 15 amino acids. V was clipped by 4 bases and J by 4 bases; unmatched bases: 9. The CDR3 region is CASSSDRLEGETQYF. DNA of the CDR3: TGTGCCAGCAGCTCGGACAGGCTTGAGGGAGAGACCCAGTACTTC.

The chain is built from TRBV4-3 and TRBJ1-6; D unclear. The CDR3 has 17 amino acids. Looked up from germline, CDR1 is LGHNA and CDR2 is YSLEER. The V end was cut by 1 base, the J end by 2 bases, with 12 bases between. CDR3 residues: CASSQGNAGTYNSPLHF. In nucleotides, the CDR3 is TGCGCCAGCAGCCAAGGAAATGCTGGCACCTATAATTCACCCCTCCACTTT.

As to this clone: Distinct nucleotide sequences in the sample also encode this CDR3. The chain links TRBV18 to TRBJ1-5, with 7 positions matching TRBD1. The CDR3 consists of 14 residues. With V trimmed by 2 bases and J by 4 bases, 2 bases remained unmatched. Germline-derived CDR1 and CDR2 are KGHSH and LQKENI. The CDR3 coding sequence is TGTGCCAGCTCACCAGGGACAGATAATCAGCCCCAGCATTTT. Its translation: CASSPGTDNQPQHF.